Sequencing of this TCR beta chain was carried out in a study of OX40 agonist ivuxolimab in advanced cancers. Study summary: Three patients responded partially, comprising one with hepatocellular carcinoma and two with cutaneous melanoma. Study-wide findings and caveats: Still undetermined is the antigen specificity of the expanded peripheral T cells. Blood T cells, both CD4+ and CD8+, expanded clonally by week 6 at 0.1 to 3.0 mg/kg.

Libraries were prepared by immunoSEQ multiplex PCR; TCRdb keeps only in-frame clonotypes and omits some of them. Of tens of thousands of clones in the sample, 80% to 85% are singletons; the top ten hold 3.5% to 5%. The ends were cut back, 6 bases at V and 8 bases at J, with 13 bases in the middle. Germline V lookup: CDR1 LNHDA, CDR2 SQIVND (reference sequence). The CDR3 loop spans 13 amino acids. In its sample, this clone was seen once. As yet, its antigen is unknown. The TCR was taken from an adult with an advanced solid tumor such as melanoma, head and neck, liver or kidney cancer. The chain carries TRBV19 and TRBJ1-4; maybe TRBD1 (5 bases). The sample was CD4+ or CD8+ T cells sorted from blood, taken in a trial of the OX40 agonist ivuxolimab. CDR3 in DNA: TGTGCCAGTAGGGAAGGGACGGCAGAAAAACTGTTTTTT. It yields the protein CASREGTAEKLFF.